The source of this T cell receptor (beta chain) is a study of memory CD4+ T cells and cytomegalovirus serostatus. Study-level points and caveats: About 40% of the roughly 160 known CMV-associated TCRbeta sequences appeared in CD4+ memory.

The CDR3 runs 17 residues. Per germline, CDR1 MNHNS and CDR2 SASEGT. V lost 1 base and J lost 1, with 16 bases in between. Details on this clone: Its target is not known.

The protocol was immunoSEQ multiplex PCR, while the TCRdb copy is restricted to in-frame clones and leaves out a portion. The sample lists about 56,000 clones; roughly 87% were seen once. Single viable CD3+CD4+CD8-CD45RO+ cells were sorted as the memory CD4+ T cells. This chain joins TRBV6-1 and TRBJ2-5; tentative D call: TRBD2 (7 bases). The origin of this receptor is an adult in good health and CMV-seronegative. Material: memory CD4+ T cells from blood. CDR3 sequence reads: CASSEGGQGGGQETQYF. In DNA form, the CDR3 reads TGTGCCAGCAGTGAAGGGGGTCAGGGAGGGGGCCAAGAGACCCAGTACTTC.